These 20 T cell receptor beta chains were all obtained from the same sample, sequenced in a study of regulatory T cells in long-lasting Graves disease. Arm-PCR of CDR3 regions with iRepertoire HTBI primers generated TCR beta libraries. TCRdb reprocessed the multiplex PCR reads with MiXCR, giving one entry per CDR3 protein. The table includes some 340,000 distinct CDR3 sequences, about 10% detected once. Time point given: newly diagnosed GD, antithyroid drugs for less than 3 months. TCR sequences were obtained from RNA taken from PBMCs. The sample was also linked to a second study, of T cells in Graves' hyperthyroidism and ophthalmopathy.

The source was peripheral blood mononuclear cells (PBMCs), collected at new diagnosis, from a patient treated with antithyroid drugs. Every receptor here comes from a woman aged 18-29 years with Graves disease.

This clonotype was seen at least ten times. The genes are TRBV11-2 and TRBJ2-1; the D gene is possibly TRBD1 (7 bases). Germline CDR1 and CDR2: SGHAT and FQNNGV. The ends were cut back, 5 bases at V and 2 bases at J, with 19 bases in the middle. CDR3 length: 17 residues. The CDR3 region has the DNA TGTGCCAGCAGCCCGCGTGGATGGAGGGGGCCCTACAATGAGCAGTTCTTC. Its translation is CASSPRGWRGPYNEQFF.

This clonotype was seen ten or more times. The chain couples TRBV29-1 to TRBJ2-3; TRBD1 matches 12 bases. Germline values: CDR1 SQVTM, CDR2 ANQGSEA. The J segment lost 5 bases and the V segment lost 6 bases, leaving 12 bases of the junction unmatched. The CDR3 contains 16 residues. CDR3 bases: TGCAGCGTCCTCCCGGGACAGGGGGCGGTTGGAGATACGCAGTATTTT. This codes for CSVLPGQGAVGDTQYF.

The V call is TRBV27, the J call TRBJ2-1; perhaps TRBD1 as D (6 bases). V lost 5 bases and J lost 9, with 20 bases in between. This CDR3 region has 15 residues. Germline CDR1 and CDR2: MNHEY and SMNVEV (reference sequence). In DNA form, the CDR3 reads TGTGCCAGCAGTAAACCGTCCAGGGGTTGGGGTGAGCAGTTCTTC. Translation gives CASSKPSRGWGEQFF.

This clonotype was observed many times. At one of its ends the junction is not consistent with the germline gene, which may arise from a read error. CDR3 amino acids: CTSSFPPGLNTGELFF. Here the CDR3 DNA reads TGTACCAGCAGTTTTCCCCCCGGGCTTAACACCGGGGAGCTGTTTTTT. V usage is TRBV28 and J usage is TRBJ2-2; D is ambiguous. CDR1 and CDR2 (germline): MDHEN, SYDVKM. CDR3 size: 16 residues.

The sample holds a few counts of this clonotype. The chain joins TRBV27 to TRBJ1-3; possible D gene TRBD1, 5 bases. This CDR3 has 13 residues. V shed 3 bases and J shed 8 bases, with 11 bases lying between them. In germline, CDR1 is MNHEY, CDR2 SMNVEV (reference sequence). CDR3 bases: TGTGCCAGCAGTTTCCGGGGGACGGACACCATATATTTT. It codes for CASSFRGTDTIYF.

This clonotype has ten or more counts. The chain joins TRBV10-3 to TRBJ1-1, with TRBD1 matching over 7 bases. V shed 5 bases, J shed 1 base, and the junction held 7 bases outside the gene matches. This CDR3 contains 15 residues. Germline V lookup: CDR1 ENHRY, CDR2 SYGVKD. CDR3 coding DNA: TGTGCCATCAGTCTTTCGACAGGGACGAACACTGAAGCTTTCTTT. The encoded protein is CAISLSTGTNTEAFF.

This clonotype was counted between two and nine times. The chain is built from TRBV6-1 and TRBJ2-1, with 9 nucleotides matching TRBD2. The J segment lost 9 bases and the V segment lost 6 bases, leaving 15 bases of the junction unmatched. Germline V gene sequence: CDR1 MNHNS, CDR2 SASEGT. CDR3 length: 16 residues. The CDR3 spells CASSVLLAGGFGEQFF. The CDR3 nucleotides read TGTGCCAGCAGCGTGCTTTTGGCGGGGGGGTTCGGTGAGCAGTTCTTC.

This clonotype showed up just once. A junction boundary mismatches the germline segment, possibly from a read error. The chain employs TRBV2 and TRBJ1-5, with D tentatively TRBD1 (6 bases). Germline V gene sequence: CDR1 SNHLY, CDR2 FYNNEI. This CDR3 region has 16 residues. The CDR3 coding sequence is TGTGTCAGCAGTGGGGAATTACAGGGCCTCAATCAGCCCCAGCATTTT. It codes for CVSSGELQGLNQPQHF.

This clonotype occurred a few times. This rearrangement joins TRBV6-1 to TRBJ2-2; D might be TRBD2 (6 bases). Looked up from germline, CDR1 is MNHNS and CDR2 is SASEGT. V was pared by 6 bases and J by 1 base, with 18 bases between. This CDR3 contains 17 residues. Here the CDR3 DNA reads TGTGCCAGCAGCCCCGACTTGAGGCGGGGGAACACCGGGGAGCTGTTTTTT. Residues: CASSPDLRRGNTGELFF.

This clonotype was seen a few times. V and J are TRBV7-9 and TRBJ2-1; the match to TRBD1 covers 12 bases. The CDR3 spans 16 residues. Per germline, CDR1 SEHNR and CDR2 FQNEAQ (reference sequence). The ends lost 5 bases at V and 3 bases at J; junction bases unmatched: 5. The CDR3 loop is CASSPGTGGYYNEQFF. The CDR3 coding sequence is TGTGCCAGCAGCCCCGGGACAGGGGGCTACTACAATGAGCAGTTCTTC.

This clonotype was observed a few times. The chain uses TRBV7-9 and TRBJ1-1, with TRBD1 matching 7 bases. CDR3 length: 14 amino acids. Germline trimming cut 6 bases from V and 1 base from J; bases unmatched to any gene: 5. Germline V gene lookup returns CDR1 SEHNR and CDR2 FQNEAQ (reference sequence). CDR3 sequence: CASRDRWGNTEAFF. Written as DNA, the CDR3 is TGTGCCAGCAGGGACAGGTGGGGGAACACTGAAGCTTTCTTT.

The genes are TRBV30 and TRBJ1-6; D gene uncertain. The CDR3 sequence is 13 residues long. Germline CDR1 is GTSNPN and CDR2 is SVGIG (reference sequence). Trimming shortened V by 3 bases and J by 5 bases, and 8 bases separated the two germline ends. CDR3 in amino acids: CAWRTYNNSPLHF. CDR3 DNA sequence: TGTGCCTGGAGGACCTATAATAATTCACCCCTCCACTTT. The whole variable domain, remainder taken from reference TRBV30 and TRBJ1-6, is SQTIHQWPATLVQPVGSPLSLECTVEGTSNPNLYWYRQAAGRGLQLLFYSVGIGQISSEVPQNLSASRPQDRQFILSSKKLLLSDSGFYLCAWRTYNNSPLHFGNGTRLTVT.

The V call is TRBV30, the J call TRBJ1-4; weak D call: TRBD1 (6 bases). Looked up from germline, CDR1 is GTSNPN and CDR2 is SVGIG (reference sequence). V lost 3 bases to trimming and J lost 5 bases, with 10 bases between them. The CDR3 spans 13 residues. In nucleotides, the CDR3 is TGTGCCTGGAGGGGGACATCGAATGAAAAACTGTTTTTT. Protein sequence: CAWRGTSNEKLFF.

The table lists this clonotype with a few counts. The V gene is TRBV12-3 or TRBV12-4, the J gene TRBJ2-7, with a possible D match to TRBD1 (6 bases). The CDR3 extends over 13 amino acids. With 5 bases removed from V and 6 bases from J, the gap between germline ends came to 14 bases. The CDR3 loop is CASSPTGFAEQYV. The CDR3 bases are TGTGCCAGCAGTCCCACAGGGTTCGCCGAGCAGTACGTC.

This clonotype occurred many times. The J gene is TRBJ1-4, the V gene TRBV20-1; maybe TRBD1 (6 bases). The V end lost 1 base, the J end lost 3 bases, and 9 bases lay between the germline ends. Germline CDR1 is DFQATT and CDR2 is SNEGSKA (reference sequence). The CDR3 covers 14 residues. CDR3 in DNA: TGCAGTGCTAGAGGGGGGGCTTCTAATGAAAAACTGTTTTTT. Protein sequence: CSARGGASNEKLFF.

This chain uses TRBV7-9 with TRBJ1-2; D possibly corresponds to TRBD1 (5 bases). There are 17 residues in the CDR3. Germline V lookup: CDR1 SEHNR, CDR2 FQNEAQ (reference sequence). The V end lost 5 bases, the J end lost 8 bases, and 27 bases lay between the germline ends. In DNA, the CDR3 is TGTGCCAGCAGCCCCTCGGGGCCTCCGGGACCTGGCAAGGGCTACACCTTC. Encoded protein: CASSPSGPPGPGKGYTF.

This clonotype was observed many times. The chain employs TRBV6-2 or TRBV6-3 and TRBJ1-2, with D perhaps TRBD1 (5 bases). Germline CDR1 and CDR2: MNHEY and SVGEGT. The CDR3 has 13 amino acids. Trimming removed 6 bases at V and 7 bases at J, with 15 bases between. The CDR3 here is CASRLGRPAGYTF. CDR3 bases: TGTGCCAGCAGATTGGGACGGCCGGCTGGCTACACCTTC.

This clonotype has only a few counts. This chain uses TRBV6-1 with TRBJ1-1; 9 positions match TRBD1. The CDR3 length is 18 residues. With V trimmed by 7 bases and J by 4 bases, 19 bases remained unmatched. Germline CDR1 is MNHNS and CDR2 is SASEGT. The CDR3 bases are TGTGCCAGCAAGGGTCTGGGACAGGGCGTGAGGTTGGGCACTGAAGCTTTCTTT. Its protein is CASKGLGQGVRLGTEAFF.

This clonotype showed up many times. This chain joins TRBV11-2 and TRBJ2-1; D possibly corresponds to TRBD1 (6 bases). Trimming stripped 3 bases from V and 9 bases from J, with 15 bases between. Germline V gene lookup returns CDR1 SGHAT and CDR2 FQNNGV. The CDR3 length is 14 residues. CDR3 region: CASSFSPDRGEQFF. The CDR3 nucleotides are TGTGCCAGCAGCTTCTCTCCGGACAGAGGTGAGCAGTTCTTC.

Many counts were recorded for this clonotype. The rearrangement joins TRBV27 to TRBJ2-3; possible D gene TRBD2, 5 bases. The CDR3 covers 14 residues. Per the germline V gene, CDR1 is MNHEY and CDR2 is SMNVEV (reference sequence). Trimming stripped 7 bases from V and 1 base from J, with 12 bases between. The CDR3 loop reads CASTGPGGTDTQYF. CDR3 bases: TGTGCCAGCACCGGTCCCGGGGGCACAGATACGCAGTATTTT.